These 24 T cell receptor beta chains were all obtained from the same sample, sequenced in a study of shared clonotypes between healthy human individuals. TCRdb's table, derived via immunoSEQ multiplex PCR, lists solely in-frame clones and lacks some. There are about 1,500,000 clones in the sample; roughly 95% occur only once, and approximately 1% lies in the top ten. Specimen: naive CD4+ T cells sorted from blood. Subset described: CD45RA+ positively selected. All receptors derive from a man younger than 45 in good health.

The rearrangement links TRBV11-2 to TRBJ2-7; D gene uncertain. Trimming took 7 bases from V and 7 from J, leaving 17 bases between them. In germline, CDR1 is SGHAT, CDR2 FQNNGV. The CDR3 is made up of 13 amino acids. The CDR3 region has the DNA TGTGCCAGCACTAGAACTGGCGACCGGGAGCAGTACTTC. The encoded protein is CASTRTGDREQYF.

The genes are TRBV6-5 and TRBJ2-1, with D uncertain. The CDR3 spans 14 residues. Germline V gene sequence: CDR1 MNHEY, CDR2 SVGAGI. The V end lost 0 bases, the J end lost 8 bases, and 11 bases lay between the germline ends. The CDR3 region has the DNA TGTGCCAGCAGTTACTCGAGGTGGCACTATGAGCAGTTCTTC. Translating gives CASSYSRWHYEQFF.

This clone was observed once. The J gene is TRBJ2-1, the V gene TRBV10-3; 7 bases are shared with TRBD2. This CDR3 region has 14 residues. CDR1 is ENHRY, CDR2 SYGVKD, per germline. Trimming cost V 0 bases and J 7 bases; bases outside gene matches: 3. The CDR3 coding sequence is TGTGCCATCAGTGAGTCGCTAGCGGTGAATGAGCAGTTCTTC. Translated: CAISESLAVNEQFF.

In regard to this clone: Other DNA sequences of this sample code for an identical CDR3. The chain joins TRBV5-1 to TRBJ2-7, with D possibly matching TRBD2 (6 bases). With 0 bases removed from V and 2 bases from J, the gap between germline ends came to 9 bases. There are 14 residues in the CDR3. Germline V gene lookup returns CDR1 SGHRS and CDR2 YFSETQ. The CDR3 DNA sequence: TGCGCCAGCAGCTTGGTTCCGGGGGCCTACGAGCAGTACTTC. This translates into CASSLVPGAYEQYF.

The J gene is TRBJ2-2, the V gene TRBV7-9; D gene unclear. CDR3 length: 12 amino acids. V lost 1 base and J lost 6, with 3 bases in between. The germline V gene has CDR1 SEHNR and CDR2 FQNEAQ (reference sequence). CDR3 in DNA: TGTGCCAGCAGCTTAGGGGCCGGGGAGCTGTTTTTT. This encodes CASSLGAGELFF.

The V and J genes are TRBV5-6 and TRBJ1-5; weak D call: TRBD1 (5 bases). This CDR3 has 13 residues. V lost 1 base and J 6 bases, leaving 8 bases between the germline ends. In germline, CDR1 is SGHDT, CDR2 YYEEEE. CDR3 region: CASSLKGTQPQHF. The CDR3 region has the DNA TGTGCCAGCAGCTTGAAAGGGACTCAGCCCCAGCATTTT.

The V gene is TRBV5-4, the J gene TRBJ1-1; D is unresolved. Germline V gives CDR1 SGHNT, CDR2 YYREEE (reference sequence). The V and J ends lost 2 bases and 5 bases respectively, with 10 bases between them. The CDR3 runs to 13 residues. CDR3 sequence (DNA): TGTGCCAGCAGCTTCGACCATTATACTGAAGCTTTCTTT. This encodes CASSFDHYTEAFF.

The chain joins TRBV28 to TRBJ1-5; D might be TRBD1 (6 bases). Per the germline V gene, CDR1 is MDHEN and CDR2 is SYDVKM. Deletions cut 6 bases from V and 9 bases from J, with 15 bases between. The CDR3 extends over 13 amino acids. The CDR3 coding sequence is TGTGCCAGCAGCTACAAGGGGGTGTCGCCCCAGCATTTT. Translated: CASSYKGVSPQHF.

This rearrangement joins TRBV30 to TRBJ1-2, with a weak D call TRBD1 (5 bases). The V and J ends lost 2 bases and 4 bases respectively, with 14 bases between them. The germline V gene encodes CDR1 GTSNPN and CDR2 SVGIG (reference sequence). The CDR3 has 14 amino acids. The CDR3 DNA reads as TGTGCCTGGAGTCCCGACAGTACCCGCTATGGCTACACCTTC. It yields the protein CAWSPDSTRYGYTF.

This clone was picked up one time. This CDR3 reads CASSSRPNQPQHF. The CDR3, as DNA: TGTGCCAGCAGCTCCCGTCCAAATCAGCCCCAGCATTTT. The rearrangement uses TRBV5-6 and TRBJ1-5; no clear D gene. This CDR3 is built from 13 residues. With 3 bases removed from V and 4 bases from J, the gap between germline ends came to 8 bases. Germline V gene sequence: CDR1 SGHDT, CDR2 YYEEEE.

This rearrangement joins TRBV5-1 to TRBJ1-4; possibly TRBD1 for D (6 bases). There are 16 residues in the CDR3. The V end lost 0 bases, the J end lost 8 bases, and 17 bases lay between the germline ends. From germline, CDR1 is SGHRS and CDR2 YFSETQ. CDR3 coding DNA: TGCGCCAGCAGCTTGGAAGTTGGGGGGCGAGGGGAAAAACTGTTTTTT. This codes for CASSLEVGGRGEKLFF.

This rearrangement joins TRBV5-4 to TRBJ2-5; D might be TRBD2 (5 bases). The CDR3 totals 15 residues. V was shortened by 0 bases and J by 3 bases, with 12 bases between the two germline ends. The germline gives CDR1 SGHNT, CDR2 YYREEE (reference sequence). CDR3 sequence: CASSLVGREEETQYF. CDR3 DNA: TGTGCCAGCAGCTTGGTGGGGAGAGAGGAAGAGACCCAGTACTTC.

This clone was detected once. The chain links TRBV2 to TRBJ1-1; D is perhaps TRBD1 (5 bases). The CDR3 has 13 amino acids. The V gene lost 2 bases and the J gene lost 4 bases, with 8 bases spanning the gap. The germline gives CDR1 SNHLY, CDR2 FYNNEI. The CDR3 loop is CASSESGGTEAFF. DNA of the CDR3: TGTGCCAGCAGTGAATCTGGGGGCACTGAAGCTTTCTTT.

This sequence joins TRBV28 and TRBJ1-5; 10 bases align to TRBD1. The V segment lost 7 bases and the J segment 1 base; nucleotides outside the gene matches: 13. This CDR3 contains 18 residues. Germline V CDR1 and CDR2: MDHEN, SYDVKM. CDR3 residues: CASKTDRGRLLSNQPQHF. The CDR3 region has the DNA TGTGCCAGCAAGACCGACAGGGGGCGGTTGTTGAGCAATCAGCCCCAGCATTTT.

The CDR3 nucleotides read TGTGCCAGCAGCCAACCGGGACACAATTATGGCTACACCTTC. Translated: CASSQPGHNYGYTF. This chain uses TRBV28 with TRBJ1-2; a weak D match, TRBD1 (6 bases). This CDR3 region has 14 residues. Between the trimmed V and J ends, which lost 6 bases and 5 bases, there was a span of 16 bases. Looked up from germline, CDR1 is MDHEN and CDR2 is SYDVKM.

The CDR3 here is CASKTGAATNEKLFF. The CDR3 DNA reads as TGCGCCAGCAAGACAGGGGCGGCAACTAATGAAAAACTGTTTTTT. The chain uses TRBV5-1 and TRBJ1-4; 8 bases fit TRBD1. Germline CDR1 SGHRS, CDR2 YFSETQ. The CDR3 has 15 amino acids. Unmatched junction bases numbered 4, after V lost 6 bases and J lost 0 bases.

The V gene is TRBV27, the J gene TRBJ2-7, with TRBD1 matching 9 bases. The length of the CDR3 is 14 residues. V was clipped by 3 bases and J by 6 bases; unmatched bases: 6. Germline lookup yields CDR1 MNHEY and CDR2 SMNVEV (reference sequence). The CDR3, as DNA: TGTGCCAGCAGTTTTGCCGGGACAGGGCGCGAGCAGTACTTC. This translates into CASSFAGTGREQYF.

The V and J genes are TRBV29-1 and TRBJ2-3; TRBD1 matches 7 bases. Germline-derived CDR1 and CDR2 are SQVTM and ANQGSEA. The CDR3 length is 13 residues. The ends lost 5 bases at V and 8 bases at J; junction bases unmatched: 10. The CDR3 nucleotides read TGCAGCGTTAGCGGCAGGGACAGCCGTACGCAGTATTTT. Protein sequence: CSVSGRDSRTQYF.

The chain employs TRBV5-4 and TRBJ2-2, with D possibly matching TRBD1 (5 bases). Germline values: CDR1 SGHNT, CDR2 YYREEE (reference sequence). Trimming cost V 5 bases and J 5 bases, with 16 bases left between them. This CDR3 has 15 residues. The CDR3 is CASSLPGSGTGELFF. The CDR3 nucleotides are TGTGCCAGCAGTCTGCCAGGGTCAGGTACCGGGGAGCTGTTTTTT.

The CDR3, as DNA: TGTGCCAGCAGTGAAATAAGGGCTACTAGCGGGAGCTACGAGCAGTACTTC. Amino acid sequence: CASSEIRATSGSYEQYF. This chain joins TRBV25-1 and TRBJ2-7; 11 nucleotides align to TRBD2. The CDR3 totals 17 residues. V was pared by 2 bases and J by 3 bases, with 9 bases of the junction left unmatched. Looked up from germline, CDR1 is MGHDK and CDR2 is SYGVNS.

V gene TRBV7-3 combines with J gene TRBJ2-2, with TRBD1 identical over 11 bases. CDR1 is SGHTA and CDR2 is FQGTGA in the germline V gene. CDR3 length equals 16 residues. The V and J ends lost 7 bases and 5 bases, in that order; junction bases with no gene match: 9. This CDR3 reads CASTPSGTGGTGELFF. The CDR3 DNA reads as TGTGCCAGCACCCCTTCCGGGACAGGGGGTACCGGGGAGCTGTTTTTT.

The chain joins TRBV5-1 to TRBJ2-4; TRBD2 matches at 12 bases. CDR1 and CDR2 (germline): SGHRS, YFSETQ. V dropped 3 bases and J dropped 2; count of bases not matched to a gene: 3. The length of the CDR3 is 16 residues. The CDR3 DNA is TGCGCCAGCAGCTCTGGACTAGCGGGGTCCAAAAACATTCAGTACTTC. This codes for CASSSGLAGSKNIQYF.

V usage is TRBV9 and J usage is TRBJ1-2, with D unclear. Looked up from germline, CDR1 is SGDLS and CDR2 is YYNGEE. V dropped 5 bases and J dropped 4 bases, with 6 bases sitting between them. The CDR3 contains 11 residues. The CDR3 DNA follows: TGTGCCAGCAGTCGAGTCTATGGCTACACCTTC. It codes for CASSRVYGYTF.

CDR3 coding DNA: TGCAGCGTTGGGGTTTTAGCGGGATACCACAATGAGCAGTTCTTC. As protein: CSVGVLAGYHNEQFF. V gene TRBV29-1 combines with J gene TRBJ2-1; TRBD2 matches 8 bases. CDR1 and CDR2 (germline): SQVTM, ANQGSEA. CDR3 size: 15 residues. Trimming removed 4 bases from V and 5 bases from J; junction bases left unmatched: 10.